The sequence of this T cell receptor beta chain was determined in a study of T cell responses to AZD1222 COVID-19 vaccine. Details on this clone: As yet, its antigen is unknown.

The method was immunoSEQ multiplex PCR; TCRdb's version includes in-frame clones alone and lacks a portion of them. The sample has more than 100,000 clones, roughly 84% seen once. The ends were cut back, 3 bases at V and 2 bases at J, with 13 bases in the middle. Per the germline V gene, CDR1 is MGHDK and CDR2 is SYGVNS. CDR3 size: 15 residues. Whole-study results and caveats: Dominant CD4 TCR responses targeted spike regions 160-218 and 743-854.

The sequencing used peripheral blood, collected on day 0 of AZD1222 vaccination. This sequence joins TRBV25-1 and TRBJ1-1, with D perhaps matching TRBD1 (5 bases). The receptor comes from an adult in good health. CDR3 protein: CASSDRARGNTEAFF. CDR3 nucleotides: TGTGCCAGCAGTGACAGGGCCCGGGGAAACACTGAAGCTTTCTTT.